This T cell receptor beta chain was documented in a study of early T cells in non-severe SARS-CoV-2 infection. TCRdb ran MiXCR on the 5' RACE reads and lists one entry per CDR3 protein. The sample yields roughly 80,000 distinct CDR3 sequences, roughly 10% seen once. This clonotype was seen a handful of times. Germline CDR1 and CDR2: SQVTM and ANQGSEA. With 7 bases removed from V and 11 bases from J, the gap between germline ends came to 15 bases. This CDR3 has 11 amino acids. The TCR sequence derives from an adult who was a healthcare worker with PCR-confirmed SARS-CoV-2 infection or an uninfected control (not recorded which). The sequenced sample was whole blood, obtained at baseline. The gene calls are TRBV29-1 and TRBJ1-5, with D uncertain. In DNA form, the CDR3 reads TGCAGCGCCGACTTCGGGCAGGCCCAGCATTTT. This codes for CSADFGQAQHF.